Shown below are 15 T cell receptor beta chains from a single sample sequenced in a study of T-cell memory formation after mild COVID-19. MiXCR was run by TCRdb on the 5' RACE reads, yielding one entry per CDR3 protein. The sample carries 300,000 to 400,000 distinct CDR3 sequences, about an eighth recorded once. Sequencing was carried out using PBMCs or a T cell subset sorted from them (not recorded which). These receptors were taken from a man younger than 35 who had mild COVID-19 (a few samples of this study predate the infection). Cell type and time point are not known.

J is TRBJ2-5 and V is TRBV7-7, with 8 bases lining up with TRBD1. Trimming at V came to 5 bases and at J to 4 bases, leaving 3 bases not matched to a gene. The CDR3 is 13 amino acids. CDR1 and CDR2 from the germline V gene are SSHAT and FNYEAQ (reference sequence). The CDR3 reads CASSVDRAETQYF. Here the CDR3 DNA reads TGTGCCAGCAGCGTGGACAGGGCAGAGACCCAGTACTTC.

The J gene is TRBJ1-5, the V gene TRBV7-2; no reliable D call. CDR3 length equals 12 residues. V was shortened by 2 bases and J by 7 bases, with 6 bases between the two germline ends. CDR1 SGHTA and CDR2 FQGNSA come from the germline V gene. The CDR3 DNA reads TGTGCCAGCAGCTTATATGCGCAGCCCCAGCATTTT. Translation: CASSLYAQPQHF.

This clonotype has more than one count but fewer than ten. The rearrangement joins TRBV10-3 to TRBJ2-7; the match to TRBD1 covers 8 bases. Germline trimming cut 10 bases from V and 7 bases from J; bases unmatched to any gene: 6. CDR1 is ENHRY and CDR2 is SYGVKD in the germline V gene. The CDR3 has 11 amino acids. CDR3 in DNA: TGTGCCAACCAGGGGGCGCGGGAGCAGTACGTC. Protein product: CANQGAREQYV.

J is TRBJ1-2 and V is TRBV10-3, with D hard to call. V was cut by 2 bases and J by 6 bases, with 10 bases left in between. There are 13 residues in the CDR3. The germline V gene has CDR1 ENHRY and CDR2 SYGVKD. CDR3 loop: CAISENESHGYTF. The CDR3 bases are TGTGCCATCAGTGAGAATGAGAGCCATGGCTACACCTTC.

This clonotype occurred a few times. The genes are TRBV5-1 and TRBJ1-6; the match to TRBD1 covers 8 bases. Germline V lookup: CDR1 SGHRS, CDR2 YFSETQ. The CDR3 runs 17 residues. V lost 7 bases to trimming and J lost 18 bases; unmatched junction nucleotides: 27. CDR3 amino acids: CASRPGGQGINNGGPHF. In DNA form, the CDR3 reads TGCGCCAGCCGGCCAGGAGGACAGGGAATAAATAACGGCGGCCCCCACTTT.

The gene calls are TRBV28 and TRBJ2-1, with 8 bases lining up with TRBD2. The CDR3 is 16 residues long. Germline V gene data show CDR1 as MDHEN and CDR2 as SYDVKM. Germline trimming cut 11 bases from V and 1 base from J; bases unmatched to any gene: 13. The CDR3 DNA sequence: TGTGCCTCATCGGGATATACTAGCGGATCCTACAATGAGCAGTTCTTC. It encodes CASSGYTSGSYNEQFF. Filled out from reference TRBV28 and TRBJ2-1, the complete variable domain reads DVKVTQSSRYLVKRTGEKVFLECVQDMDHENMFWYRQDPGLGLRLIYFSYDVKMKEKGDIPEGYSVSREKKERFSLILESASTNQTSMYLCASSGYTSGSYNEQFFGPGTRLTVL.

The rearrangement joins TRBV5-4 to TRBJ2-2, with TRBD2 identical over 16 bases. The CDR3 extends over 17 amino acids. Per germline, CDR1 SGHNT and CDR2 YYREEE (reference sequence). J lost 7 bases, V lost 4 bases, and 7 bases had no gene match. CDR3 in amino acids: CASSPGTSGGAVGELFF. The CDR3 DNA reads TGTGCCAGCAGCCCCGGGACTAGCGGGGGGGCCGTCGGGGAGCTGTTTTTT.

This clonotype came up many times. Relative to the germline gene, one junction end is altered; a read error may explain this. The V and J genes are TRBV5-1 and TRBJ2-5; D is unclear. The CDR3 is 13 residues long. Germline CDR1 reads SGHRS; CDR2 reads YFSETQ. CDR3 sequence: CASSLSSQETQYF. In DNA form, the CDR3 reads TGTGCCAGCAGCTTATCCTCCCAAGAGACCCAGTACTTC.

This clonotype was seen repeatedly, ten times or more. The rearrangement uses TRBV4-3 and TRBJ1-4, with TRBD1 identical over 9 bases. From germline, CDR1 is LGHNA and CDR2 YSLEER. CDR3 size: 16 residues. V gave up 1 base and J gave up 5 bases; unmatched junction bases: 5. CDR3: CASSQAPGTGNEKLFF. CDR3 DNA: TGCGCCAGCAGCCAAGCCCCCGGGACAGGGAATGAAAAACTGTTTTTT.

The V call is TRBV12-3 or TRBV12-4, the J call TRBJ1-2; D ambiguous. V dropped 5 bases and J dropped 5 bases, with 15 bases sitting between them. This CDR3 spans 14 amino acids. The CDR3 DNA reads as TGTGCCAGCAGTCCTCAGACCCAAACATATGGCTACACCTTC. The encoded protein is CASSPQTQTYGYTF.

The chain has TRBV21-1 and TRBJ1-4; TRBD1, the table's D call, was not compared with the DNA. TRBV21-1 constitutes a pseudogene. The CDR3 is 11 residues long. CDR3: CIREGGEKLFF. The CDR3 DNA is TGTATCAGGGAAGGCGGGGAAAAACTGTTTTTT.

This chain links TRBV11-1 with TRBJ2-2, with 9 bases that match TRBD1. J was trimmed by 6 bases and V by 4 bases; bases with no gene match: 6. The CDR3 has 15 residues. Germline V gives CDR1 SGHAT, CDR2 FQDESV (reference sequence). CDR3 sequence (DNA): TGTGCCAGCAGCTCGGGACAGGGTTGGGCCGGGGAGCTGTTTTTT. This translates into CASSSGQGWAGELFF.

This chain links TRBV12-2 with TRBJ1-3; the table's D call, TRBD1, has no DNA check behind it. TRBV12-2 is deemed a pseudogene. CDR3 size: 18 residues. CDR3 DNA sequence: TGTGCAAGTCGCTTAGCGCCGGGACAGGGGGCGCCGGGAAACACCATATATTTT. Residues: CASRLAPGQGAPGNTIYF.

This chain uses TRBV30 with TRBJ1-1; the D gene is possibly TRBD1 (6 bases). Per germline, CDR1 GTSNPN and CDR2 SVGIG (reference sequence). V shed 0 bases and J shed 1 base, with 9 bases lying between them. The CDR3 has 14 amino acids. The DNA of the CDR3 is TGTGCCTGGAGTGTAGGCAGGGGGAACACTGAAGCTTTCTTT. Translation: CAWSVGRGNTEAFF.

This rearrangement joins TRBV4-2 to TRBJ2-3, with TRBD1 as a possible D gene (5 bases). V lost 0 bases, J lost 0 bases, and 10 bases lay in between. Germline lookup yields CDR1 LGHNA and CDR2 YNFKEQ. The CDR3 is made up of 16 amino acids. CDR3 loop: CASSQEKGPSTDTQYF. The CDR3, as DNA: TGTGCCAGCAGCCAAGAGAAGGGGCCTAGCACAGATACGCAGTATTTT.